This record concerns one TCR beta chain sequence. Its antigen is currently unknown. The primer mix had 60 Vbeta and 13 Jbeta primers. As processed by the authors: It was a later analysis that counted roughly 80 million unique TCR beta chains, of which about 10 million were shared. Some clones are missing from TCRdb's copy, which holds only in-frame ones; the method was immunoSEQ multiplex PCR. The V and J calls and clone size are taken from that table; D and trimming were inferred from the DNA. The table for this sample gives roughly 190,000 clones. The sample originates from a study of cytomegalovirus exposure and HLA in healthy donors. V gave up 6 bases and J gave up 8 bases, with 10 bases separating them. There are 11 residues in the CDR3. Germline loops: CDR1 MNHNS, CDR2 SASEGT. Study-level points and caveats: Testing in vitro showed a few CMV-associated chains specific for CMV antigens.

The receptor was isolated from a man aged 30 to 45 in good health and CMV-seronegative. The material sequenced was PBMCs. This chain uses TRBV6-1 with TRBJ1-1; a weak D match, TRBD1 (5 bases). The CDR3 sequence: CASRTGLEAFF. Here the CDR3 DNA reads TGTGCCAGCAGAACGGGACTGGAAGCTTTCTTT.